These 24 T cell receptor beta chains were sequenced from one sample in a study of T cells after yellow fever vaccination. TCRdb re-called the 5' RACE reads with MiXCR, one entry per CDR3 protein. The data contain roughly 70,000 distinct CDR3 sequences, around 7.3% of them singletons. Specimen: CD8+ T cells sorted from PBMCs, collected on the day of the yellow fever booster vaccination. The source is a man aged 25 to 40 who received the YFV17D yellow fever vaccine.

This clonotype has more than one count but fewer than ten. The chain recombines TRBV27 with TRBJ2-7, with 7 bases lining up with TRBD1. The CDR3 extends over 14 amino acids. The V segment lost 2 bases and the J segment 3 bases; nucleotides outside the gene matches: 4. CDR1 is MNHEY and CDR2 is SMNVEV in the germline V gene (reference sequence). CDR3 sequence (DNA): TGTGCCAGCAGTTTAGGACAGGCGTTCTACGAGCAGTACTTC. It encodes CASSLGQAFYEQYF.

The chain combines TRBV5-6 with TRBJ2-5; TRBD2 aligns across 11 bases. Trimming took 4 bases from V and 1 from J; bases not matched to a gene: 9. Germline V gene lookup returns CDR1 SGHDT and CDR2 YYEEEE. The CDR3 has 17 residues. CDR3 sequence reads: CASSQKLAGVRQETQYF. The CDR3, as DNA: TGTGCCAGCAGCCAAAAACTAGCGGGAGTGCGCCAAGAGACCCAGTACTTC.

The chain combines TRBV27 with TRBJ2-3, with 7 bases that match TRBD2. The germline CDR1 and CDR2 sequences are MNHEY and SMNVEV (reference sequence). V shed 3 bases, J shed 2 bases, and the junction held 8 bases outside the gene matches. This CDR3 has 16 residues. The CDR3 bases are TGTGCCAGCAGTTTGCTGACTAGCAGGTACACAGATACGCAGTATTTT. This sequence encodes CASSLLTSRYTDTQYF.

This clonotype appeared a few times. The genes are TRBV6-2 or TRBV6-3 and TRBJ1-2, with D tentatively TRBD1 (5 bases). Per the germline V gene, CDR1 is MNHEY and CDR2 is SVGEGT. CDR3 length equals 15 residues. Trimming took off 7 bases at V and 5 bases at J, with 20 bases between the two ends. CDR3 sequence: CASTQTVKEGYGYTF. CDR3 in DNA: TGTGCCAGCACCCAGACAGTGAAAGAAGGTTATGGCTACACCTTC.

This clonotype was counted between two and nine times. The chain combines TRBV6-5 with TRBJ2-1; no definite D call. Deletions cut 2 bases from V and 10 bases from J, with 12 bases between. The CDR3 has 13 amino acids. Germline V gene data show CDR1 as MNHEY and CDR2 as SVGAGI. In DNA, the CDR3 is TGTGCCAGCAGTTACCCACCACCTTCGGAGCAGTTCTTC. Amino acids: CASSYPPPSEQFF.

This clonotype appeared many times. V and J are TRBV7-3 and TRBJ2-3, with 9 bases lining up with TRBD2. Germline V gene sequence: CDR1 SGHTA, CDR2 FQGTGA. This CDR3 has 16 residues. The trim removed 3 bases at V and 2 bases at J, leaving 6 bases unmatched. The CDR3 nucleotides are TGTGCCAGCAGCTTTACCGGGACTAGCTACACAGATACGCAGTATTTT. Amino acids: CASSFTGTSYTDTQYF.

This clonotype was detected ten times or more. The chain couples TRBV6-2 or TRBV6-3 to TRBJ2-1; 15 bases are shared with TRBD2. Germline V gene data show CDR1 as MNHEY and CDR2 as SVGEGT. The CDR3 spans 19 residues. Losses at the gene ends were 8 bases for V and 5 bases for J; bases not matched to a gene: 16. This chain's CDR3 is CASRMTGTSGRLGDNEQFF. The CDR3 nucleotides are TGTGCCAGCCGAATGACGGGGACTAGCGGGAGGCTGGGAGACAATGAGCAGTTCTTC.

This clonotype came up many times. The chain carries TRBV20-1 and TRBJ2-3; D unresolved. Germline CDR1 reads DFQATT; CDR2 reads SNEGSKA (reference sequence). This CDR3 contains 14 residues. Trimming removed 7 bases from V and 3 bases from J, with 17 bases in between. The CDR3 reads CSVSEFMGTDTQYF. In DNA form, the CDR3 reads TGCAGTGTGTCCGAGTTCATGGGTACAGATACGCAGTATTTT.

This chain links TRBV3-1 with TRBJ2-3; D might be TRBD2 (5 bases). Trimming took 6 bases from V and 2 from J, leaving 15 bases between them. The CDR3 spans 15 residues. CDR1 and CDR2 from the germline V gene are LGHDT and YNNKEL (reference sequence). The CDR3 protein is CASRSHPGSTDTQYF. The CDR3 DNA is TGTGCCAGCAGGTCACATCCGGGATCCACAGATACGCAGTATTTT.

This clonotype was recorded at least ten times. The genes are TRBV24-1 and TRBJ2-3; 8 nucleotides agree with TRBD1. From germline, CDR1 is KGHDR and CDR2 SFDVKD. The CDR3 runs to 15 residues. V gave up 1 base and J gave up 4 bases; unmatched junction bases: 3. Here the CDR3 reads CATSDFGTGPDTQYF. The CDR3 region has the DNA TGTGCCACCAGTGATTTTGGGACAGGCCCAGATACGCAGTATTTT.

This clonotype was recorded a few times. The chain has TRBV6-5 and TRBJ1-2; D might be TRBD1 (6 bases). There are 14 residues in the CDR3. Trimming took off 2 bases at V and 8 bases at J, with 15 bases between the two ends. Germline-derived CDR1 and CDR2 are MNHEY and SVGAGI. CDR3: CASSYLGPQGGYTF. The CDR3 region has the DNA TGTGCCAGCAGTTACCTGGGCCCACAGGGAGGCTACACCTTC.

The chain links TRBV23-1 to TRBJ2-5, with D perhaps TRBD1 or TRBD2 (5 bases each). TRBV23-1 carries the ORF label, with uncertain function. The CDR3 extends over 12 amino acids. This chain's CDR3 is CATLFGGETQYF. As DNA, the CDR3 is TGCGCAACCTTATTTGGGGGAGAGACCCAGTACTTC.

This clonotype came up a few times. The gene calls are TRBV7-2 and TRBJ2-1, with TRBD2 matching over 10 bases. Germline V gene sequence: CDR1 SGHTA, CDR2 FQGNSA. J was trimmed by 10 bases and V by 2 bases; bases with no gene match: 8. There are 15 residues in the CDR3. CDR3 in amino acids: CASSLLGLAGVEQFF. The CDR3 nucleotides are TGTGCCAGCAGCTTATTAGGGCTAGCGGGAGTCGAGCAGTTCTTC. Variable domain in full (rest from reference TRBV7-2 and TRBJ2-1): GAGVSQSPSNKVTEKGKDVELRCDPISGHTALYWYRQSLGQGLEFLIYFQGNSAPDKSGLPSDRFSAERTGGSVSTLTIQRTQQEDSAVYLCASSLLGLAGVEQFFGPGTRLTVL.

This chain uses TRBV27 with TRBJ1-4; TRBD1 might be the D (5 bases). The V gene's germline CDR1 is MNHEY and CDR2 SMNVEV (reference sequence). The V end was cut by 3 bases, the J end by 6 bases, with 11 bases between. The CDR3 is made up of 14 amino acids. CDR3 coding DNA: TGTGCCAGCAGTTTTAGTTCGACAGATGAAAAACTGTTTTTT. Protein product: CASSFSSTDEKLFF.

The V gene is TRBV12-3 or TRBV12-4, the J gene TRBJ2-1, with 8 bases aligning to TRBD1. Germline trimming cut 8 bases from V and 9 bases from J; bases unmatched to any gene: 6. The CDR3 totals 12 residues. The CDR3 DNA is TGTGCCAGCTTGGGACAGGAGGGTGAGCAGTTCTTC. This gives the protein CASLGQEGEQFF.

The chain employs TRBV27 and TRBJ2-1, with D hard to call. Germline V gene lookup returns CDR1 MNHEY and CDR2 SMNVEV (reference sequence). Trimming took 2 bases from V and 4 from J, leaving 15 bases between them. The CDR3 spans 16 residues. Written as DNA, the CDR3 is TGTGCCAGCAGTTTAACTACAGTGAACCTATACAATGAGCAGTTCTTC. Its protein is CASSLTTVNLYNEQFF.

This chain connects TRBV27 to TRBJ2-2; D call uncertain. This CDR3 has 14 residues. CDR1 MNHEY and CDR2 SMNVEV come from the germline V gene (reference sequence). V lost 2 bases, J lost 0 bases, and 4 bases lay in between. The CDR3: CASSLLANTGELFF. The CDR3 nucleotides are TGTGCCAGCAGTTTACTTGCGAACACCGGGGAGCTGTTTTTT.

This clonotype was observed many times. J is TRBJ2-7 and V is TRBV27; TRBD2 is a possible D gene (5 bases). V was pared by 5 bases and J by 2 bases, with 7 bases between. Germline assignment: CDR1 MNHEY and CDR2 SMNVEV (reference sequence). The CDR3 loop spans 12 amino acids. The CDR3 is CASSDGTYEQYF. The CDR3 bases are TGTGCCAGCAGTGACGGGACCTACGAGCAGTACTTC.

This clonotype was detected a few times. The chain uses TRBV5-1 and TRBJ2-3, with 8 bases that match TRBD1. The germline V gene encodes CDR1 SGHRS and CDR2 YFSETQ. The CDR3 loop spans 16 amino acids. V was clipped by 4 bases and J by 5 bases; unmatched bases: 12. The CDR3 reads CASSGLAGGAGDTQYF. DNA for the CDR3: TGCGCCAGCAGCGGTCTGGCAGGGGGCGCAGGAGATACGCAGTATTTT. Variable domain in full (rest from reference TRBV5-1 and TRBJ2-3): KAGVTQTPRYLIKTRGQQVTLSCSPISGHRSVSWYQQTPGQGLQFLFEYFSETQRNKGNFPGRFSGRQFSNSRSEMNVSTLELGDSALYLCASSGLAGGAGDTQYFGPGTRLTVL.

This clonotype was seen only a few times. The genes are TRBV5-1 and TRBJ2-1; 14 bases are a match to TRBD2. Trimming took 0 bases from V and 7 from J; bases not matched to a gene: 6. The CDR3 extends over 17 amino acids. Germline CDR1 and CDR2: SGHRS and YFSETQ. The CDR3 nucleotides read TGCGCCAGCAGCTTGGAGGGACTAGCGGGAGCGGGTAATGAGCAGTTCTTC. Translated, it gives CASSLEGLAGAGNEQFF. Combining the CDR3 with reference TRBV5-1 and TRBJ2-1 gives the whole variable domain KAGVTQTPRYLIKTRGQQVTLSCSPISGHRSVSWYQQTPGQGLQFLFEYFSETQRNKGNFPGRFSGRQFSNSRSEMNVSTLELGDSALYLCASSLEGLAGAGNEQFFGPGTRLTVL.

This clonotype was seen repeatedly, ten times or more. The chain is built from TRBV11-2 and TRBJ2-3, with D maybe TRBD2 (6 bases). The CDR3 runs 14 residues. Between the trimmed V and J ends, which lost 5 bases and 4 bases, there was a span of 13 bases. Looked up from germline, CDR1 is SGHAT and CDR2 is FQNNGV. The CDR3 loop reads CASSGPGTPDTQYF. The CDR3 DNA is TGTGCCAGCAGCGGCCCCGGGACTCCAGATACGCAGTATTTT.

This chain links TRBV29-1 with TRBJ2-7; maybe TRBD2 (6 bases). V lost 7 bases and J 5 bases, leaving 12 bases between the germline ends. This CDR3 spans 11 amino acids. Germline lookup yields CDR1 SQVTM and CDR2 ANQGSEA. The CDR3 reads CSGTIVDEQYF. For the CDR3, the DNA is TGCAGCGGGACTATAGTCGACGAGCAGTACTTC.

At least ten counts were recorded for this clonotype. The chain is built from TRBV5-1 and TRBJ1-1, with a possible D match to TRBD1 (6 bases). CDR1 and CDR2 from the germline V gene are SGHRS and YFSETQ. V was pared by 3 bases and J by 7 bases, with 16 bases between. The CDR3 totals 14 residues. The CDR3 sequence is CASSSGDGSGEAFF. The CDR3, as DNA: TGCGCCAGCAGCTCAGGGGATGGGTCGGGTGAAGCTTTCTTT.

The gene calls are TRBV29-1 and TRBJ1-1; 7 bases fit TRBD1. Germline V gene lookup returns CDR1 SQVTM and CDR2 ANQGSEA. V was pared by 1 base and J by 6 bases, with 8 bases of the junction left unmatched. The CDR3 consists of 14 residues. CDR3 sequence: CSVEVIGGAPEAFF. CDR3 in DNA: TGCAGCGTTGAAGTAATAGGGGGCGCACCTGAAGCTTTCTTT.